The 9 T cell receptor beta chains in this list originate from one sample, sequenced in a study of blood T cell repertoires in COVID-19. Data came from immunoSEQ multiplex PCR; TCRdb stores just in-frame clones and leaves some out. The sample includes fewer than 120,000 clones, approximately 85% of them seen just once. Sequencing was carried out using peripheral blood. The receptors stem from an older woman with acute or convalescent COVID-19.

V usage is TRBV11-3 and J usage is TRBJ1-6; D remains unclear. Between the trimmed V and J ends, which lost 6 bases and 9 bases, there was a span of 12 bases. Germline CDR1 SGHNT, CDR2 YENEEA. The length of the CDR3 is 13 residues. The CDR3 protein is CASRITSVSPLHF. The CDR3 DNA reads as TGTGCCAGCAGGATTACGTCGGTTTCACCCCTCCACTTT.

The CDR3 spells CSVRPQGAAGELFF. CDR3 DNA: TGCAGCGTTCGGCCCCAGGGGGCTGCCGGGGAGCTGTTTTTT. The chain is built from TRBV29-1 and TRBJ2-2, with 8 bases identical to TRBD1. The V gene's germline CDR1 is SQVTM and CDR2 ANQGSEA. V was pared by 5 bases and J by 6 bases, with 8 bases of the junction left unmatched. The CDR3 contains 14 residues.

V and J are TRBV19 and TRBJ1-2; possible D gene TRBD1, 6 bases. The germline CDR1 and CDR2 sequences are LNHDA and SQIVND (reference sequence). This CDR3 spans 15 amino acids. Trimming cost V 3 bases and J 3 bases, with 14 bases left between them. As DNA, the CDR3 is TGTGCCAGTAGTATTTCGGGGGGCTCCCACTATGGCTACACCTTC. It yields the protein CASSISGGSHYGYTF.

The chain carries TRBV18 and TRBJ2-2, with a tentative D call TRBD2 (5 bases). The CDR3 has 12 residues. V dropped 5 bases and J dropped 6 bases, with 7 bases sitting between them. Germline V gives CDR1 KGHSH, CDR2 LQKENI. The CDR3 region has the DNA TGTGCCAGCTCAGCGGGCCCCGGGGAGCTGTTTTTT. This gives the protein CASSAGPGELFF.

The genes are TRBV6-2 or TRBV6-3 and TRBJ1-1, with TRBD1 matching over 7 bases. J lost 5 bases, V lost 4 bases, and 13 bases had no gene match. The CDR3 is 16 residues long. Germline V gene lookup returns CDR1 MNHEY and CDR2 SVGEGT. CDR3 nucleotides: TGTGCCAGCAGTTTAAGTAGGGGGCTTTCGGGTACTGAAGCTTTCTTT. Its protein is CASSLSRGLSGTEAFF.

V is TRBV9 and J is TRBJ2-3; D gene uncertain. Trimming removed 4 bases at V and 5 bases at J, with 11 bases between. The CDR3 runs to 13 residues. Germline CDR1 SGDLS, CDR2 YYNGEE. The CDR3 is CASSPIPRDTQYF. In nucleotides, the CDR3 is TGTGCCAGCAGCCCCATACCGAGAGATACGCAGTATTTT.

The chain has TRBV19 and TRBJ2-5; D ambiguous. V was trimmed by 3 bases and J by 2 bases, leaving 10 bases between them. The germline CDR1 and CDR2 sequences are LNHDA and SQIVND (reference sequence). The CDR3 runs to 14 residues. For the CDR3, the DNA is TGTGCCAGTAGTATGTTCCCCAGGCAAGAGACCCAGTACTTC. It translates to CASSMFPRQETQYF.

The chain carries TRBV7-3 and TRBJ2-2; no firm D call. Trimming shortened V by 2 bases and J by 0 bases, and 4 bases separated the two germline ends. Germline-derived CDR1 and CDR2 are SGHTA and FQGTGA. The CDR3 loop spans 14 amino acids. CDR3 region: CASSLVANTGELFF. As DNA, the CDR3 is TGTGCCAGCAGCTTAGTCGCGAACACCGGGGAGCTGTTTTTT.

Comments on this clone: Other DNA sequences within the sample encode an identical CDR3. This chain joins TRBV5-1 and TRBJ1-1; weak D call: TRBD1 (5 bases). This CDR3 has 13 amino acids. The germline CDR1 and CDR2 sequences are SGHRS and YFSETQ. The V end lost 1 base, the J end lost 5 bases, and 9 bases lay between the germline ends. CDR3 loop: CASSLQGTTEAFF. DNA of the CDR3: TGCGCCAGCAGCTTGCAGGGCACGACTGAAGCTTTCTTT.